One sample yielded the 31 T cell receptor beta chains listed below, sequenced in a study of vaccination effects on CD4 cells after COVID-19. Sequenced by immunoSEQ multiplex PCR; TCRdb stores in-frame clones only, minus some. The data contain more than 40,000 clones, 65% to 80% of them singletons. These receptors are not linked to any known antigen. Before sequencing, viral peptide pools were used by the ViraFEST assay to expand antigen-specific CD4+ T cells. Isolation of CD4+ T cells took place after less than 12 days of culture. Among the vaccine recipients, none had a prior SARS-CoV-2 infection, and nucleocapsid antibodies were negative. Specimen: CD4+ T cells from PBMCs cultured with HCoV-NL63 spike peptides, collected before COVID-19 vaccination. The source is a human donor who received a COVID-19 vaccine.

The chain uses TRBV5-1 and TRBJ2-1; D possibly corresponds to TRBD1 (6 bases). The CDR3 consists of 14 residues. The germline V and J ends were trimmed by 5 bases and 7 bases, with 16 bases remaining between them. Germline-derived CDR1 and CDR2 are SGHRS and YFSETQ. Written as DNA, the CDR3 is TGCGCCAGCAGTCCCGAGGGGGTAGAAAATGAGCAGTTCTTC. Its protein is CASSPEGVENEQFF.

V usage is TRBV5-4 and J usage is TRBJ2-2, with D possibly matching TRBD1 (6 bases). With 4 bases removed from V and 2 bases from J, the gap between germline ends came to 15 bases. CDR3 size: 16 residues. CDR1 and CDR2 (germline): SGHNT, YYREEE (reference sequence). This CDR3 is CASSPPGQPNTGELFF. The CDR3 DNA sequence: TGTGCCAGCAGCCCACCCGGACAGCCAAACACCGGGGAGCTGTTTTTT. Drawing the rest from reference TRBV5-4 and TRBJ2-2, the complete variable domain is ETGVTQSPTHLIKTRGQQVTLRCSSQSGHNTVSWYQQALGQGPQFIFQYYREEENGRGNFPPRFSGLQFPNYSSELNVNALELDDSALYLCASSPPGQPNTGELFFGEGSRLTVL.

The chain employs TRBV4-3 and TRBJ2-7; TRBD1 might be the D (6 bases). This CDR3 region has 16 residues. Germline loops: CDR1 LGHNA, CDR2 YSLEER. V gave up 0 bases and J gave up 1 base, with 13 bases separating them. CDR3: CASSQELGQGSYEQYV. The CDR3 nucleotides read TGCGCCAGCAGCCAAGAGCTTGGTCAGGGGTCCTACGAGCAGTACGTC.

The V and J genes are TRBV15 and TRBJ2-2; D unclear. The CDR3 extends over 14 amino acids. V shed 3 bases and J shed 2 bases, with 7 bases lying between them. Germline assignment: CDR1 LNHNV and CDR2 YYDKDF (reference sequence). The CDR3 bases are TGTGCCACCAGCAGGCCCTCTAACACCGGGGAGCTGTTTTTT. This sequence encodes CATSRPSNTGELFF.

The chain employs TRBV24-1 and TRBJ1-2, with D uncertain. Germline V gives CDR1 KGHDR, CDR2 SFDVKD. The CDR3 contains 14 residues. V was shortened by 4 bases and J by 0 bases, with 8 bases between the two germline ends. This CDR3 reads CATSDPATNYGYTF. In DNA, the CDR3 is TGTGCCACCAGTGACCCCGCGACTAACTATGGCTACACCTTC.

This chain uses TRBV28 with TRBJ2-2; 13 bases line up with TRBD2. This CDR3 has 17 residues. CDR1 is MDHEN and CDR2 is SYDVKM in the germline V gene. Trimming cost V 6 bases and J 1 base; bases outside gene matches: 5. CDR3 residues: CASRRTSGGWNTGELFF. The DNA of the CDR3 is TGTGCCAGCAGGCGGACTAGCGGGGGCTGGAACACCGGGGAGCTGTTTTTT.

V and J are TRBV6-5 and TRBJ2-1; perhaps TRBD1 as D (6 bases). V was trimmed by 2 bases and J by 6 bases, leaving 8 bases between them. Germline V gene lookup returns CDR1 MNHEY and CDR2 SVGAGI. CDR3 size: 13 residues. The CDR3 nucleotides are TGTGCCAGCAGTTACACAGGGACCAATGAGCAGTTCTTC. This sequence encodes CASSYTGTNEQFF.

The CDR3: CASSTGSTNEKLFF. CDR3 DNA sequence: TGTGCCAGCAGTACAGGGTCAACTAATGAAAAACTGTTTTTT. V is TRBV2 and J is TRBJ1-4, with a weak D call TRBD1 (6 bases). CDR1 is SNHLY and CDR2 is FYNNEI in the germline V gene. This CDR3 is 14 amino acids long. V was trimmed by 5 bases and J by 0 bases, leaving 7 bases between them.

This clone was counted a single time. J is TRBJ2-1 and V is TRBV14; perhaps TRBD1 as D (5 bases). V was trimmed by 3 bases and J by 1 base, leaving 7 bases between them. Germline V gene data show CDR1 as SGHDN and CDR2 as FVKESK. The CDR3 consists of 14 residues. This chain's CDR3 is CASSQRQSYNEQFF. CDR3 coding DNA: TGTGCCAGCAGCCAGAGACAGTCCTACAATGAGCAGTTCTTC.

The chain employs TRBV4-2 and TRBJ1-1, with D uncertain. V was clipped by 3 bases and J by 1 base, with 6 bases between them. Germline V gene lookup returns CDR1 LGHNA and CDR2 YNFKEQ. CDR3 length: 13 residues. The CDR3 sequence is CASSQGTNTEAFF. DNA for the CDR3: TGTGCCAGCAGCCAGGGCACGAACACTGAAGCTTTCTTT.

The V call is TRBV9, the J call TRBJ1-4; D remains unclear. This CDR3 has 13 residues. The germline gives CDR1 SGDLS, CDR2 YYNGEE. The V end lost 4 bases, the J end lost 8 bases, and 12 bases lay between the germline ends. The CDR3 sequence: CASSPLDGEKLFF. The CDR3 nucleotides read TGTGCCAGCAGCCCTTTGGACGGCGAAAAACTGTTTTTT.

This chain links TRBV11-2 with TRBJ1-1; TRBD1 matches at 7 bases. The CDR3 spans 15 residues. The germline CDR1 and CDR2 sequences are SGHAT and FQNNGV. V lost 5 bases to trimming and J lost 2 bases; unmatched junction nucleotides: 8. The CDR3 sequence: CASSPVTGRNTEAFF. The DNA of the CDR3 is TGTGCCAGCAGCCCTGTGACAGGGAGAAACACTGAAGCTTTCTTT.

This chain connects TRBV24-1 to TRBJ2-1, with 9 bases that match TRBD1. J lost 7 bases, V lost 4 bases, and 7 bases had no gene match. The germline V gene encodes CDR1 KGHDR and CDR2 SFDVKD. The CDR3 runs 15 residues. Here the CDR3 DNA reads TGTGCCACCAGTGAGGGGGGGACAGGGTCAAATGAGCAGTTCTTC. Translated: CATSEGGTGSNEQFF.

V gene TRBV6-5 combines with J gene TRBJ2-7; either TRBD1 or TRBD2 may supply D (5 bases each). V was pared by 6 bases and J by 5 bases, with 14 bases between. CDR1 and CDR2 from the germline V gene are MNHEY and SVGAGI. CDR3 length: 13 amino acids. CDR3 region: CASSRSGDDEQYV. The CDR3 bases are TGTGCCAGCAGCCGGTCTGGGGACGACGAGCAGTACGTC.

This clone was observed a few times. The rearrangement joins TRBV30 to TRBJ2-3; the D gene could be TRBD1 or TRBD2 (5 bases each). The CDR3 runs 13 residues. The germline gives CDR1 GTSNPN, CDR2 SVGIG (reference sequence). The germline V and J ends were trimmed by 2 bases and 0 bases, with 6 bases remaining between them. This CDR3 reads CAWSRDSTDTQYF. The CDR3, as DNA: TGTGCCTGGAGTCGGGACAGCACAGATACGCAGTATTTT.

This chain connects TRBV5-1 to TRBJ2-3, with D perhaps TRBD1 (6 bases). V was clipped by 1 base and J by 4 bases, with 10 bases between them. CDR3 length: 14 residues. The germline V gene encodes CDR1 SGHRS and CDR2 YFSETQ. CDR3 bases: TGCGCCAGCAGCTTGAGGACAGCATCAGATACGCAGTATTTT. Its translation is CASSLRTASDTQYF.

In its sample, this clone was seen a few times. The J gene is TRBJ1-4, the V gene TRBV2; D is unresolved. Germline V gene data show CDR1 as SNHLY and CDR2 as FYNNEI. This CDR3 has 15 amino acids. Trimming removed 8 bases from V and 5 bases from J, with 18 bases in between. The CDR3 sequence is CASGTNALGNEKLFF. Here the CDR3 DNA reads TGTGCCAGCGGTACCAACGCCCTGGGGAATGAAAAACTGTTTTTT.

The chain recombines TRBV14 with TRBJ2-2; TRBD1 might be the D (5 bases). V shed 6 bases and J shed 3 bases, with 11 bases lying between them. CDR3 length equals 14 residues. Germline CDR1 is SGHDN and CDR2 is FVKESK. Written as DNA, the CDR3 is TGTGCCAGCAGGACCAGGGAATACACCGGGGAGCTGTTTTTT. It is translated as CASRTREYTGELFF.

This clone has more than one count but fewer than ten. CDR3 coding DNA: TGCGCCAGCTACCGGGACAGCGGTACCGGGGAGCTGTTTTTT. As protein: CASYRDSGTGELFF. The V gene is TRBV5-1, the J gene TRBJ2-2, with TRBD1 matching 7 bases. Germline values: CDR1 SGHRS, CDR2 YFSETQ. V lost 7 bases, J lost 5 bases, and 8 bases stayed unmatched. This CDR3 comprises 14 residues.

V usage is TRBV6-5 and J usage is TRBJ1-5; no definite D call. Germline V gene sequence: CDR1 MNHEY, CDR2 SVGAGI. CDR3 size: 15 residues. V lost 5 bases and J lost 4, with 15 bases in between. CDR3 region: CASSPRAKMNQPQHF. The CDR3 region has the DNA TGTGCCAGCAGTCCCCGAGCAAAAATGAATCAGCCCCAGCATTTT.

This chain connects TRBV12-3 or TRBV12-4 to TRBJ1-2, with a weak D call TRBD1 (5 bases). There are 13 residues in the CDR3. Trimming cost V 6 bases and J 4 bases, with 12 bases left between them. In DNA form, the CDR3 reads TGTGCCAGCAGATCCGCGGGGGGCTATGGCTACACCTTC. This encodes CASRSAGGYGYTF.

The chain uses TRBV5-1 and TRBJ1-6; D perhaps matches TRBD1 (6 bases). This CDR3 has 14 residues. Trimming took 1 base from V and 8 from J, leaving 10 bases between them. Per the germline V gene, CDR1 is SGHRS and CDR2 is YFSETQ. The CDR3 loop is CASSLSGDYSPLHF. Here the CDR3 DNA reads TGCGCCAGCAGCTTGTCAGGGGACTATTCACCCCTCCACTTT.

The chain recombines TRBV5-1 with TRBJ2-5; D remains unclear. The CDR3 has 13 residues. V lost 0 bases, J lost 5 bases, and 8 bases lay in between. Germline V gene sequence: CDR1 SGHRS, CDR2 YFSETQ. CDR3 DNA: TGCGCCAGCAGCTTGGCTCTACGGGAGACCCAGTACTTC. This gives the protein CASSLALRETQYF.

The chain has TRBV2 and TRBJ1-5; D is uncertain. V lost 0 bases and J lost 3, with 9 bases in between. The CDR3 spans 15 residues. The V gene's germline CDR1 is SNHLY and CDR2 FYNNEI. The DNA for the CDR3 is TGTGCCAGCAGTGAAGCGAGGCCGGACAATCAGCCCCAGCATTTT. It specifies CASSEARPDNQPQHF.

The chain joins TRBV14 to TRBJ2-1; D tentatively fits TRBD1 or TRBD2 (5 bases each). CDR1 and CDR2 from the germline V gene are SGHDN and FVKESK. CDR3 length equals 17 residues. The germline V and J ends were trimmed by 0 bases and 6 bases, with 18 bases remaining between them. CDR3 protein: CASSQDPMSGPFNEQFF. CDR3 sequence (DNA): TGTGCCAGCAGCCAAGACCCAATGTCGGGACCTTTCAATGAGCAGTTCTTC.

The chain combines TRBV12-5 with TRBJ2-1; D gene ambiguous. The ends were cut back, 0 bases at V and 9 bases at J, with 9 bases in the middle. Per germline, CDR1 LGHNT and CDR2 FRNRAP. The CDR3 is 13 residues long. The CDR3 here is CASGLVRLGEQFF. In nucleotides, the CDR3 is TGTGCTAGTGGTTTGGTACGTCTCGGTGAGCAGTTCTTC.

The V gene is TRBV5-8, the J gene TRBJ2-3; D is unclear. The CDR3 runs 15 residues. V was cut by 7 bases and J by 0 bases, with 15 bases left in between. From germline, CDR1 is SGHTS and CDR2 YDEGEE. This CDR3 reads CASPSVDLSTDTQYF. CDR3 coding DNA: TGTGCCAGCCCCTCGGTAGACCTTAGCACAGATACGCAGTATTTT. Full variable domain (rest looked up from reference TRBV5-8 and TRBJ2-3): EAGVTQSPTHLIKTRGQQATLRCSPISGHTSVYWYQQALGLGLQFLLWYDEGEERNRGNFPPRFSGRQFPNYSSELNVNALELEDSALYLCASPSVDLSTDTQYFGPGTRLTVL.

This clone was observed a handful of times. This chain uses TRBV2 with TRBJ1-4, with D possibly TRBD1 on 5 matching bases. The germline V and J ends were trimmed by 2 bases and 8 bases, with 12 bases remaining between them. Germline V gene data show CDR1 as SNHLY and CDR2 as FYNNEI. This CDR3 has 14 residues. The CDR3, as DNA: TGTGCCAGCAGTGAACTCCAGGGAGGCGAAAAACTGTTTTTT. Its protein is CASSELQGGEKLFF.

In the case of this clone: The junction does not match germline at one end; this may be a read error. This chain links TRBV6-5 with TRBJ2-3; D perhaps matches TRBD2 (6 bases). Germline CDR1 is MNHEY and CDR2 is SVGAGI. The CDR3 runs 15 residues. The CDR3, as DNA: TGTGCCAGCAGCTACTCGGGGGTACCCACAGATACGCAGTATTTT. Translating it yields CASSYSGVPTDTQYF.

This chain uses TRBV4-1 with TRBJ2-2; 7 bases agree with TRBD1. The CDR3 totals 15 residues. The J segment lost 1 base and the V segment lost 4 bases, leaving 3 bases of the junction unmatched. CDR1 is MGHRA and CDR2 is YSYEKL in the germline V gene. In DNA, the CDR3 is TGCGCCAGCAGCCTCCGGGACAGGAACACCGGGGAGCTGTTTTTT. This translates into CASSLRDRNTGELFF.

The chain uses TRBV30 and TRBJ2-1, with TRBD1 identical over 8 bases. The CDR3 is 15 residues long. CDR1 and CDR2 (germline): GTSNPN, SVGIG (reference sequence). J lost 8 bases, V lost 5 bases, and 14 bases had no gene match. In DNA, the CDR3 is TGTGCCTGGTGCTTTTCGGGACAGGCTATCTATGAGCAGTTCTTC. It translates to CAWCFSGQAIYEQFF.